These 30 T cell receptor beta chains were all obtained from the same sample, sequenced in a study of OX40 agonist ivuxolimab in advanced cancers. Measured with immunoSEQ multiplex PCR; TCRdb has only the in-frame clones, and not every one. The sample records 90,000 or so clones, around nine tenths being singletons. Material: CD4+ or CD8+ T cells sorted from blood, obtained in a trial of the OX40 agonist ivuxolimab. The receptors here all came from an adult with an advanced solid tumor such as melanoma, head and neck, liver or kidney cancer.

The genes are TRBV29-1 and TRBJ2-5; unclear D gene. Trimming removed 8 bases from V and 3 bases from J, with 7 bases in between. CDR3 length: 10 residues. The germline V gene has CDR1 SQVTM and CDR2 ANQGSEA. The CDR3 is CSLGEETQYF. The CDR3 coding sequence is TGCAGCCTTGGAGAAGAGACCCAGTACTTC.

The chain is built from TRBV6-5 and TRBJ2-5; unclear D gene. Germline V lookup: CDR1 MNHEY, CDR2 SVGAGI. V lost 7 bases and J 7 bases, leaving 10 bases between the germline ends. The CDR3 is 11 residues long. The CDR3 here is CASNSLGTQYF. The CDR3 DNA reads TGTGCCAGCAACTCCTTAGGGACCCAGTACTTC.

V gene TRBV7-2 combines with J gene TRBJ2-3; 11 nucleotides align to TRBD2. The CDR3 is made up of 17 amino acids. Unmatched junction bases numbered 18, after V lost 7 bases and J lost 9 bases. CDR1 is SGHTA and CDR2 is FQGNSA in the germline V gene. CDR3: CASNGLNLAGGEPTQYF. CDR3 nucleotide sequence: TGTGCCAGCAACGGTTTGAATCTAGCGGGAGGTGAACCAACGCAGTATTTT. The full variable domain, in which reference TRBV7-2 and TRBJ2-3 provide the parts outside the CDR3, is GAGVSQSPSNKVTEKGKDVELRCDPISGHTALYWYRQSLGQGLEFLIYFQGNSAPDKSGLPSDRFSAERTGGSVSTLTIQRTQQEDSAVYLCASNGLNLAGGEPTQYFGPGTRLTVL.

This clone was detected only once. The rearrangement links TRBV9 to TRBJ2-5; 12 bases are shared with TRBD2. Germline assignment: CDR1 SGDLS and CDR2 YYNGEE. This CDR3 spans 15 amino acids. With 6 bases clipped from V and 0 bases from J, the junction kept 3 bases outside the gene matches. For the CDR3, the DNA is TGTGCCAGCACCCTAGCGGGGGGGTACCAAGAGACCCAGTACTTC. Its translation: CASTLAGGYQETQYF.

The CDR3 region has the DNA TGTGCCAGCAGTCATCCTAGCGGGCCTAGCACAGATACGCAGTATTTT. It codes for CASSHPSGPSTDTQYF. V and J are TRBV5-6 and TRBJ2-3; TRBD2 agrees at 8 bases. Germline lookup yields CDR1 SGHDT and CDR2 YYEEEE. The CDR3 totals 16 residues. The V and J ends lost 5 bases and 0 bases, in that order; junction bases with no gene match: 8. The full variable domain, its missing parts supplied by reference TRBV5-6 and TRBJ2-3, is DAGVTQSPTHLIKTRGQQVTLRCSPKSGHDTVSWYQQALGQGPQFIFQYYEEEERQRGNFPDRFSGHQFPNYSSELNVNALLLGDSALYLCASSHPSGPSTDTQYFGPGTRLTVL.

The chain carries TRBV19 and TRBJ1-4, with D hard to call. V was cut by 4 bases and J by 8 bases, with 11 bases left in between. The germline gives CDR1 LNHDA, CDR2 SQIVND (reference sequence). CDR3 size: 13 residues. The CDR3 loop is CASSNTQAEKLFF. The CDR3 nucleotides read TGTGCCAGTAGTAACACCCAGGCGGAAAAACTGTTTTTT.

The chain employs TRBV19 and TRBJ2-4, with 7 bases fitting TRBD1. CDR3 length: 17 residues. Trimming took 3 bases from V and 0 from J; bases not matched to a gene: 8. From germline, CDR1 is LNHDA and CDR2 SQIVND (reference sequence). The CDR3 nucleotides read TGTGCCAGTAGTATGAAGATGGGACAGTTAGCCAAAAACATTCAGTACTTC. It translates to CASSMKMGQLAKNIQYF.

This chain links TRBV19 with TRBJ2-5; 14 nucleotides line up with TRBD2. CDR3 length equals 16 residues. V shed 4 bases, J shed 5 bases, and the junction held 6 bases outside the gene matches. Germline V CDR1 and CDR2: LNHDA, SQIVND (reference sequence). The CDR3 region is CASSTTSGRARETQYF. The CDR3 nucleotides read TGTGCCAGTAGTACGACTAGCGGGAGGGCCCGTGAGACCCAGTACTTC.

This clone is a singleton in its sample. The CDR3 sequence is CASARSSGDTQYF. The CDR3 DNA is TGTGCCAGCGCCCGGTCGTCAGGCGATACGCAGTATTTT. The chain couples TRBV5-5 to TRBJ2-3; D gene unclear. This CDR3 spans 13 amino acids. Between the trimmed V and J ends, which lost 7 bases and 6 bases, there was a span of 15 bases. CDR1 SGHKS and CDR2 YYEKEE come from the germline V gene (reference sequence).

The CDR3 DNA reads TGTGCCAGCAGTCCAGCTAGGGGCGAGGGCACAGATACGCAGTATTTT. Protein sequence: CASSPARGEGTDTQYF. The chain recombines TRBV27 with TRBJ2-3; a weak D match, TRBD1 (5 bases). Germline values: CDR1 MNHEY, CDR2 SMNVEV (reference sequence). This CDR3 is built from 16 residues. V was cut by 5 bases and J by 1 base, with 16 bases left in between.

The chain carries TRBV11-2 and TRBJ2-3, with D maybe TRBD2 (5 bases). V lost 1 base to trimming and J lost 3 bases, with 14 bases between them. This CDR3 region has 16 residues. The germline CDR1 and CDR2 sequences are SGHAT and FQNNGV. CDR3 loop: CASSLAAPGTTDTQYF. CDR3 coding DNA: TGTGCCAGCAGCTTAGCGGCCCCGGGAACTACAGATACGCAGTATTTT.

The chain employs TRBV2 and TRBJ1-5; D is unclear. Germline V lookup: CDR1 SNHLY, CDR2 FYNNEI. Trimming stripped 4 bases from V and 4 bases from J, with 2 bases between. The CDR3 loop spans 11 amino acids. CDR3 bases: TGTGCCAGCAGTGGAAATCAGCCCCAGCATTTT. It encodes CASSGNQPQHF.

The chain has TRBV5-6 and TRBJ1-2; D is undetermined. The V end lost 0 bases, the J end lost 6 bases, and 6 bases lay between the germline ends. CDR1 is SGHDT, CDR2 YYEEEE, per germline. The CDR3 covers 12 residues. The CDR3 nucleotides are TGTGCCAGCAGCTTGGGGGTTGATGGCTACACCTTC. Residues: CASSLGVDGYTF.

The genes are TRBV5-4 and TRBJ1-2; D unresolved. Germline-derived CDR1 and CDR2 are SGHNT and YYREEE (reference sequence). Trimming removed 5 bases at V and 3 bases at J, with 11 bases between. This CDR3 has 13 residues. The chain's CDR3 is CASSPGRYYGYTF. In DNA, the CDR3 is TGTGCCAGCAGTCCGGGCAGGTACTATGGCTACACCTTC.

This sequence joins TRBV7-9 and TRBJ1-4, with D unclear. Germline V lookup: CDR1 SEHNR, CDR2 FQNEAQ (reference sequence). The CDR3 extends over 15 amino acids. The V gene lost 3 bases and the J gene lost 7 bases, with 15 bases spanning the gap. CDR3 DNA: TGTGCCAGCAGCTTCGCGGACGGGGTGGGTGAAAAACTGTTTTTT. It encodes CASSFADGVGEKLFF.

The V and J genes are TRBV11-3 and TRBJ1-1; D not resolved. The CDR3 runs to 11 residues. Trimming took 2 bases from V and 6 from J, leaving 4 bases between them. Germline V gene lookup returns CDR1 SGHNT and CDR2 YENEEA. The CDR3 here is CASSLSPEAFF. The CDR3 DNA follows: TGTGCCAGCAGCTTATCGCCTGAAGCTTTCTTT.

This clone was found once. The chain couples TRBV28 to TRBJ1-2; the D is unclear. The CDR3 totals 11 residues. Germline V gene data show CDR1 as MDHEN and CDR2 as SYDVKM. Deletions cut 6 bases from V and 5 bases from J, with 7 bases between. CDR3 in amino acids: CASSSIYGYTF. Written as DNA, the CDR3 is TGTGCCAGCAGCTCCATTTATGGCTACACCTTC.

CDR3 residues: CASSVVPGRGEQYF. CDR3 coding DNA: TGTGCCAGCAGCGTAGTTCCGGGGAGAGGAGAGCAGTACTTC. This rearrangement joins TRBV9 to TRBJ2-7; D may be TRBD2 (5 bases). Germline-derived CDR1 and CDR2 are SGDLS and YYNGEE. Trimming shortened V by 0 bases and J by 7 bases, and 14 bases separated the two germline ends. This CDR3 has 14 amino acids.

The rearrangement links TRBV19 to TRBJ2-5, with D possibly matching TRBD2 (5 bases). The CDR3 extends over 13 amino acids. Germline V gene lookup returns CDR1 LNHDA and CDR2 SQIVND (reference sequence). Trimming shortened V by 5 bases and J by 2 bases, and 9 bases separated the two germline ends. In DNA form, the CDR3 reads TGTGCCAGTAGTCGGCCGGGACAAGAGACCCAGTACTTC. Its translation is CASSRPGQETQYF.

V and J are TRBV4-1 and TRBJ1-5, with D hard to call. V was clipped by 0 bases and J by 3 bases, with 9 bases between them. In germline, CDR1 is MGHRA, CDR2 YSYEKL. This CDR3 has 15 amino acids. The CDR3 region is CASSQDGQPNQPQHF. In nucleotides, the CDR3 is TGCGCCAGCAGCCAAGATGGGCAGCCCAATCAGCCCCAGCATTTT.

V is TRBV25-1 and J is TRBJ2-5, with D unresolved. V was clipped by 4 bases and J by 5 bases, with 14 bases between them. This CDR3 comprises 14 residues. Germline V CDR1 and CDR2: MGHDK, SYGVNS. CDR3 in DNA: TGTGCCAGCAGTGTATATGGGAAAGGGGAGACCCAGTACTTC. Translated: CASSVYGKGETQYF.

The rearrangement joins TRBV7-2 to TRBJ2-7; D gene ambiguous. V was shortened by 1 base and J by 4 bases, with 5 bases between the two germline ends. Germline V CDR1 and CDR2: SGHTA, FQGNSA. The CDR3 contains 12 residues. The DNA for the CDR3 is TGTGCCAGCAGCTTAGTGTTTTACGAGCAGTACTTC. This gives the protein CASSLVFYEQYF.

The chain joins TRBV19 to TRBJ1-1, with TRBD1 identical over 7 bases. V dropped 5 bases and J dropped 5; count of bases not matched to a gene: 11. The CDR3 length is 15 residues. Germline lookup yields CDR1 LNHDA and CDR2 SQIVND (reference sequence). CDR3 sequence reads: CASSPETGIGTEAFF. CDR3 DNA sequence: TGTGCCAGTAGTCCAGAGACAGGGATAGGAACTGAAGCTTTCTTT.

This clone was seen many times. The CDR3: CASSVGPPDIMNTEAFF. The CDR3, as DNA: TGTGCCAGCAGCGTAGGCCCACCGGACATTATGAACACTGAAGCTTTCTTT. V and J are TRBV9 and TRBJ1-1, with D maybe TRBD1 (5 bases). The CDR3 spans 17 residues. Germline lookup yields CDR1 SGDLS and CDR2 YYNGEE. Trimming took off 0 bases at V and 0 bases at J, with 15 bases between the two ends.

This chain joins TRBV7-2 and TRBJ2-5; weak D call: TRBD1 (6 bases). The germline gives CDR1 SGHTA, CDR2 FQGNSA. This CDR3 has 14 residues. Deletions cut 2 bases from V and 6 bases from J, with 13 bases between. The CDR3 coding sequence is TGTGCCAGCAGCTTATCGCCAGGGGAGCAGACCCAGTACTTC. It yields the protein CASSLSPGEQTQYF.

The CDR3 region is CASSPAGALAYNEQFF. CDR3 DNA sequence: TGTGCCAGCAGCCCAGCGGGAGCCTTAGCCTACAATGAGCAGTTCTTC. The gene calls are TRBV14 and TRBJ2-1, with TRBD2 identical over 8 bases. The CDR3 totals 16 residues. J was trimmed by 2 bases and V by 4 bases; bases with no gene match: 7. Germline V gives CDR1 SGHDN, CDR2 FVKESK.

The gene calls are TRBV6-4 and TRBJ1-2; D remains ambiguous. CDR3 size: 12 residues. The germline V and J ends were trimmed by 3 bases and 6 bases, with 8 bases remaining between them. Germline CDR1 MRHNA, CDR2 SNTAGT. In DNA, the CDR3 is TGTGCCAGCAGTGATTTTAGGGATGGCTACACCTTC. Amino acid sequence: CASSDFRDGYTF.

This clone was detected once. The V gene is TRBV9, the J gene TRBJ1-2, with 10 nucleotides matching TRBD1. Germline lookup yields CDR1 SGDLS and CDR2 YYNGEE. V shed 5 bases and J 4 bases; nucleotides not matched to a gene: 14. The CDR3 consists of 17 residues. CDR3 coding DNA: TGTGCCAGCAGAGTTGACCGACAGGGGGCGGCCCGCTATGGCTACACCTTC. As protein: CASRVDRQGAARYGYTF.

This clone came up once. V usage is TRBV7-2 and J usage is TRBJ2-1; D may match TRBD1 or TRBD2 (5 bases each). The V gene lost 1 base and the J gene lost 6 bases, with 19 bases spanning the gap. This CDR3 region has 17 residues. Germline values: CDR1 SGHTA, CDR2 FQGNSA. CDR3 bases: TGTGCCAGCAGCTTAGTGGGGACGGGGCAGGGTGCCAATGAGCAGTTCTTC. It translates to CASSLVGTGQGANEQFF.

This clone showed up just a few times. The chain couples TRBV27 to TRBJ2-7; possible D gene TRBD1, 5 bases. Per the germline V gene, CDR1 is MNHEY and CDR2 is SMNVEV (reference sequence). The V and J ends lost 1 base and 4 bases respectively, with 8 bases between them. The CDR3 has 13 amino acids. CDR3 loop: CASSLLGPYEQYF. DNA of the CDR3: TGTGCCAGCAGTTTATTGGGGCCTTACGAGCAGTACTTC.